One sample yielded the 17 T cell receptor beta chains listed below, sequenced in a study of CD8+CD57+ T cells in acquired aplastic anemia. For CDR3 and TCR beta VDJ profiling, genomic DNA was the template used. TCRdb reanalysed the reads using MiXCR and keeps one entry per CDR3 protein. Of hundreds of thousands of distinct CDR3 sequences in the sample, about 70% were seen once. The sequenced material came from sorted CD4+, CD8+, or CD8+CD57+ T cells (not recorded which) from PBMCs. Receptor source: a human donor in good health, serving as a control.

The chain combines TRBV10-1 with TRBJ1-1; D perhaps matches TRBD1 (6 bases). CDR1 is WNHNN, CDR2 SYGVQD, per germline (reference sequence). V lost 2 bases, J lost 9 bases, and 16 bases lay in between. The CDR3 spans 14 residues. CDR3 protein: CASSEEGGGTQAFF. CDR3 coding DNA: TGCGCCAGCAGTGAGGAGGGGGGCGGGACTCAAGCTTTCTTT.

This chain uses TRBV11-1 with TRBJ2-7; D gene ambiguous. This CDR3 spans 14 amino acids. V was cut by 5 bases and J by 5 bases, with 16 bases left in between. Germline V gives CDR1 SGHAT, CDR2 FQDESV (reference sequence). The CDR3 DNA reads TGTGCCAGCAGCCCCTTGGAACACTGGAACGAGCAGTACTTC. This gives the protein CASSPLEHWNEQYF.

The sample holds one count of this clonotype. The chain is built from TRBV7-9 and TRBJ1-5, with D tentatively TRBD1 (6 bases). The ends were cut back, 5 bases at V and 13 bases at J, with 27 bases in the middle. The CDR3 is made up of 16 amino acids. Germline CDR1 SEHNR, CDR2 FQNEAQ (reference sequence). In nucleotides, the CDR3 is TGTGCCAGCAGCCATCTACTAACAACAGGGAGCGGTATGCAGCATTTT. Translating it yields CASSHLLTTGSGMQHF.

This clonotype has at least ten counts. The rearrangement uses TRBV4-1 and TRBJ1-4; 8 bases are a match to TRBD1. V dropped 4 bases and J dropped 10; count of bases not matched to a gene: 5. CDR1 MGHRA and CDR2 YSYEKL come from the germline V gene. CDR3 size: 13 residues. CDR3 nucleotides: TGCGCCAGCAGCCCTACGACAGGGGTAAAACTGTTTTTT. Its protein is CASSPTTGVKLFF.

The rearrangement joins TRBV9 to TRBJ2-7, with TRBD2 matching 11 bases. Trimming at V came to 0 bases and at J to 11 bases, leaving 10 bases not matched to a gene. This CDR3 is 15 amino acids long. Germline V gives CDR1 SGDLS, CDR2 YYNGEE. The CDR3 here is CASSVAQLAGDWEYF. The CDR3 DNA reads as TGTGCCAGCAGCGTAGCGCAACTAGCGGGGGACTGGGAGTACTTC.

In its sample, this clonotype was seen a few times. This CDR3 reads CAWTGTRDYNEQFF. The CDR3 DNA reads TGTGCCTGGACTGGGACTAGAGATTACAATGAGCAGTTCTTC. V is TRBV30 and J is TRBJ2-1; 8 positions agree with TRBD2. The V segment lost 4 bases and the J segment 4 bases; nucleotides outside the gene matches: 6. CDR3 size: 14 residues. The germline V gene has CDR1 GTSNPN and CDR2 SVGIG (reference sequence).

About this clonotype: Since the CDR3 does not end with the conserved phenylalanine or tryptophan, this likely comes from a read error. It is unclear where the CDR3 begins or ends on the DNA, so no DNA is shown, and the CDR3 is as TCRdb lists it. This chain connects TRBV7-8 to TRBJ2-2; the D call TRBD1 from the table was never checked on the DNA. Germline V gene sequence: CDR1 SGHVS, CDR2 FQNEAQ. 13 amino acids form the CDR3, both terminal residues included. CDR3 protein: CASEGGGFGPVLR.

This clonotype was observed many times. The chain links TRBV3-1 to TRBJ2-5, with a possible D match to TRBD2 (6 bases). There are 13 residues in the CDR3. Germline CDR1 LGHDT, CDR2 YNNKEL (reference sequence). V was clipped by 1 base and J by 5 bases, with 8 bases between them. CDR3 DNA: TGTGCCAGCAGCCAAGTCGCGGGGGAGACCCAGTACTTC. Translated, it gives CASSQVAGETQYF.

This chain uses TRBV10-3 with TRBJ1-3; no clear D. From germline, CDR1 is ENHRY and CDR2 SYGVKD. The CDR3 loop spans 14 amino acids. V dropped 0 bases and J dropped 2 bases, with 5 bases sitting between them. The CDR3 nucleotides read TGTGCCATCAGTGAGTCGATGGCTGGAAACACCATATATTTT. This sequence encodes CAISESMAGNTIYF.

Remarks on this clonotype: Lacking the conserved final phenylalanine or tryptophan, this CDR3 likely reflects a read error. The CDR3 DNA sequence: TGTGCCAGCAGCCTAGTCTTAGGGGGGGGCTACACCGTC. Residues: CASSLVLGGGYTV. The J gene is TRBJ1-2, the V gene TRBV14; D is possibly TRBD1 (6 bases). The CDR3 has 13 residues. Trimming left V 4 bases short and J 8 bases short, with 14 bases between. Germline CDR1 is SGHDN and CDR2 is FVKESK.

As to this clonotype: A clone one base away is much larger, so this may be a read error. A read error is likely, as this CDR3 ends without the conserved phenylalanine or tryptophan. J is TRBJ1-1 and V is TRBV10-3; weak D call: TRBD1 (6 bases). Germline CDR1 is ENHRY and CDR2 is SYGVKD. The CDR3 totals 15 residues. In nucleotides, the CDR3 is TGTGCCAGCAGTTATCTCGGGGGCCGTAGCACTGAAGCTTTCCTT. It is translated as CASSYLGGRSTEAFL.

The chain uses TRBV12-5 and TRBJ1-5, with 9 positions matching TRBD1. After removal of 7 bases from V and 6 bases from J, the junction contained 10 bases not matched to a gene. Germline loops: CDR1 LGHNT, CDR2 FRNRAP. CDR3 size: 15 residues. The CDR3 protein is CASARIQGARQPQHF. The CDR3 DNA reads TGTGCTAGTGCCAGGATACAGGGGGCGCGTCAGCCCCAGCATTTT.

At least ten counts were recorded for this clonotype. The rearrangement joins TRBV4-3 to TRBJ2-2, with 8 bases fitting TRBD2. This CDR3 comprises 14 residues. Germline-derived CDR1 and CDR2 are LGHNA and YSLEER. V lost 3 bases to trimming and J lost 7 bases; unmatched junction nucleotides: 4. The CDR3 DNA reads TGCGCCAGCAGCCAGCGGGGGGTGGGCGGGGAGCTGTTTTTT. This codes for CASSQRGVGGELFF.

The chain links TRBV7-9 to TRBJ2-1; D gene uncertain. Between the trimmed V and J ends, which lost 1 base and 15 bases, there was a span of 22 bases. Germline lookup yields CDR1 SEHNR and CDR2 FQNEAQ (reference sequence). The CDR3 runs 15 residues. Here the CDR3 DNA reads TGTGCCAGCAGCTTAGTATACCACCTTTTTCTACTATGGTTCTTC. Protein sequence: CASSLVYHLFLLWFF.

At least ten counts were recorded for this clonotype. The V and J genes are TRBV10-3 and TRBJ1-5; 9 bases fit TRBD1. The CDR3 sequence is 13 residues long. V dropped 7 bases and J dropped 6; count of bases not matched to a gene: 4. In germline, CDR1 is ENHRY, CDR2 SYGVKD. CDR3 amino acids: CAINMDRGQPQHF. The CDR3 DNA follows: TGTGCCATCAATATGGACAGGGGTCAGCCCCAGCATTTT.

The chain employs TRBV9 and TRBJ1-2, with D maybe TRBD1 (5 bases). Germline V gene lookup returns CDR1 SGDLS and CDR2 YYNGEE. V was shortened by 6 bases and J by 8 bases, with 14 bases between the two germline ends. The CDR3 has 12 amino acids. In nucleotides, the CDR3 is TGTGCCAGCACCGTGGAACCAGGGGGCTACACCTTC. Protein product: CASTVEPGGYTF.

This clonotype came up many times. J is TRBJ2-7 and V is TRBV5-5; tentative D call: TRBD1 (6 bases). Germline V gives CDR1 SGHKS, CDR2 YYEKEE (reference sequence). Trimming removed 3 bases at V and 2 bases at J, with 12 bases between. The CDR3 covers 14 residues. CDR3 region: CASSSGRTAYEQYF. CDR3 DNA: TGTGCCAGCAGCTCGGGTAGGACAGCCTACGAGCAGTACTTC. The variable domain in full, completed from reference TRBV5-5 and TRBJ2-7, reads DAGVTQSPTHLIKTRGQQVTLRCSPISGHKSVSWYQQVLGQGPQFIFQYYEKEERGRGNFPDRFSARQFPNYSSELNVNALLLGDSALYLCASSSGRTAYEQYFGPGTRLTVT.